These 10 T cell receptor beta chains were sequenced from one sample in a study of T cell responses to AZD1222 COVID-19 vaccine (dated by TCRdb to the early 2020s). Library preparation employed the immunoSEQ multiplex PCR assay. The source is immuneACCESS, and TCRdb retained only in-frame sequences with V and J called. Part of the clones is not carried over; for the studies checked, unresolved V genes explain less than half of this, and the remainder is unexplained. For this sample the table gives about 140,000 clones, of which approximately 85% were detected only once. The leading ten clones occupy 6.5% to 8.5% of the sample. This specimen's time point label, interpreted: about 28 days (+/-7) after the second vaccine dose. What this sample's treatment or condition label stands for: meningococcal conjugate vaccine given as trial control. The sequenced sample was peripheral blood, obtained 28 days after the second dose of the MenACWY control vaccine. Every receptor here comes from an adult who received the MenACWY meningococcal vaccine as a control.

The genes are TRBV5-1 and TRBJ2-1, with TRBD1 identical over 8 bases. Per germline, CDR1 SGHRS and CDR2 YFSETQ. The CDR3 totals 15 residues. V gave up 4 bases and J gave up 6 bases; unmatched junction bases: 9. As DNA, the CDR3 is TGCGCCAGCAGCCCCCGGGACAGGCTGGTCAATGAGCAGTTCTTC. It translates to CASSPRDRLVNEQFF.

The J gene is TRBJ2-7, the V gene TRBV6-5, with D perhaps TRBD1 (6 bases). Germline V gene data show CDR1 as MNHEY and CDR2 as SVGAGI. CDR3 size: 12 residues. The ends were cut back, 6 bases at V and 7 bases at J, with 13 bases in the middle. CDR3 sequence (DNA): TGTGCCAGCAGCCAGGGGAATGGGGAGCAGTACGTC. It specifies CASSQGNGEQYV.

This clone was detected only once. This chain joins TRBV6-5 and TRBJ2-3; 12 bases fit TRBD2. V lost 9 bases, J lost 8 bases, and 6 bases stayed unmatched. The germline gives CDR1 MNHEY, CDR2 SVGAGI. The CDR3 covers 13 residues. The CDR3 region has the DNA TGTGCCAGTGCTAGCGGGAGGGCTAGTACGCAGTATTTT. Its protein is CASASGRASTQYF.

This clone has a handful of counts. The chain joins TRBV2 to TRBJ1-6; D ambiguous. The V gene's germline CDR1 is SNHLY and CDR2 FYNNEI. The CDR3 is made up of 17 amino acids. V lost 2 bases and J 9 bases, leaving 20 bases between the germline ends. CDR3 amino acids: CASSELRTGRGFSPLHF. CDR3 DNA: TGTGCCAGCAGTGAACTCCGGACGGGTCGGGGATTTTCACCCCTCCACTTT.

The rearrangement joins TRBV25-1 to TRBJ2-7; D not resolved. This CDR3 contains 16 residues. CDR1 MGHDK and CDR2 SYGVNS come from the germline V gene. V lost 1 base and J 0 bases, leaving 13 bases between the germline ends. CDR3: CASSESRTKTSYEQYF. In DNA, the CDR3 is TGTGCCAGCAGTGAATCCCGCACAAAGACCTCCTACGAGCAGTACTTC.

This rearrangement joins TRBV10-2 to TRBJ2-7; D may match TRBD1 or TRBD2 (5 bases each). The CDR3 is 15 residues long. Trimming stripped 7 bases from V and 3 bases from J, with 19 bases between. Looked up from germline, CDR1 is WSHSY and CDR2 is SAAADI. In DNA, the CDR3 is TGCGCCAGCATTGCGAGATCCGGGACCGTCTACGAGCAGTACTTC. Protein sequence: CASIARSGTVYEQYF.

The V and J genes are TRBV5-1 and TRBJ2-3; 10 bases map to TRBD2. The V gene's germline CDR1 is SGHRS and CDR2 YFSETQ. The V and J ends lost 6 bases and 6 bases, in that order; junction bases with no gene match: 7. The CDR3 is 14 residues long. CDR3 amino acids: CASKVAGGSDTQYF. The CDR3 nucleotides are TGCGCCAGCAAGGTAGCGGGGGGATCGGATACGCAGTATTTT.

The chain links TRBV4-3 to TRBJ1-2; D perhaps matches TRBD1 (6 bases). Trimming shortened V by 0 bases and J by 4 bases, and 12 bases separated the two germline ends. The CDR3 consists of 15 residues. Germline CDR1 reads LGHNA; CDR2 reads YSLEER. Written as DNA, the CDR3 is TGCGCCAGCAGCCAAGATATTACGGGGGCCTATGGCTACACCTTC. It codes for CASSQDITGAYGYTF.

This clone was seen more than once but under ten times. The chain couples TRBV11-2 to TRBJ2-7, with D hard to call. The V gene lost 5 bases and the J gene lost 6 bases, with 23 bases spanning the gap. The germline CDR1 and CDR2 sequences are SGHAT and FQNNGV. The CDR3 runs 16 residues. CDR3 region: CASSRLRTRKVGEQYF. CDR3 nucleotide sequence: TGTGCCAGCAGCCGATTAAGAACGAGGAAGGTCGGCGAGCAGTACTTC.

This chain links TRBV19 with TRBJ2-1, with 8 bases lining up with TRBD1. J lost 7 bases, V lost 5 bases, and 7 bases had no gene match. The CDR3 spans 14 residues. Germline V gives CDR1 LNHDA, CDR2 SQIVND (reference sequence). DNA of the CDR3: TGTGCCAGTAGTCCAGGGGGCGAAGGAAATGAGCAGTTCTTC. As protein: CASSPGGEGNEQFF. The full variable domain, rest sourced from reference TRBV19 and TRBJ2-1, is DGGITQSPKYLFRKEGQNVTLSCEQNLNHDAMYWYRQDPGQGLRLIYYSQIVNDFQKGDIAEGYSVSREKKESFPLTVTSAQKNPTAFYLCASSPGGEGNEQFFGPGTRLTVL.